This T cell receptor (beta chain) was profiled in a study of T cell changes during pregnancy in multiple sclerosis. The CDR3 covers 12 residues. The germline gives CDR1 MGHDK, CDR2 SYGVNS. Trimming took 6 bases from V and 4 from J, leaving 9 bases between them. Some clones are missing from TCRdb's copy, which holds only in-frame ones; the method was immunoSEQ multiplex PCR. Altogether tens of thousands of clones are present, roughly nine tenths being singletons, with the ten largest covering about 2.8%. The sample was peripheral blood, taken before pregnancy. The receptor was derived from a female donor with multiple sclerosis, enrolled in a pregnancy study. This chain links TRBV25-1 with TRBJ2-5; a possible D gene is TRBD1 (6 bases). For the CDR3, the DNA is TGTGCCAGCAGGGCAGGGGTAGAGACCCAGTACTTC. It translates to CASRAGVETQYF. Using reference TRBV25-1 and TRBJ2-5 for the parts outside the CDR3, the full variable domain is EADIYQTPRYLVIGTGKKITLECSQTMGHDKMYWYQQDPGMELHLIHYSYGVNSTEKGDLSSESTVSRIRTEHFPLTLESARPSHTSQYLCASRAGVETQYFGPGTRLLVL.